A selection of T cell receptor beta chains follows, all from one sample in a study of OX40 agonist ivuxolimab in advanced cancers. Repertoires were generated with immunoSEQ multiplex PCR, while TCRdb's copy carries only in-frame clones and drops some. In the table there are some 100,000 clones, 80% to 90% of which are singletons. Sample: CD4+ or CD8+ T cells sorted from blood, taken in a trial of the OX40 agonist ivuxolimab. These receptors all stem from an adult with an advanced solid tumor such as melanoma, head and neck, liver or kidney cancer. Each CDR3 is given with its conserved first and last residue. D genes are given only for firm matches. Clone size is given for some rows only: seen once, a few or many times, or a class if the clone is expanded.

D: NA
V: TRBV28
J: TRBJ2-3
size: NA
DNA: TGTGCCAGCAGTGTTACAGATACGCAGTATTTT
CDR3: CASSVTDTQYF

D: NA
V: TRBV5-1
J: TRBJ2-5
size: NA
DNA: TGCGCCAGCAGCTTGATAACAGATACGGAGACCCAGTACTTC
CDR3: CASSLITDTETQYF

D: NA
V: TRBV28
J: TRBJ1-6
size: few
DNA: TGTGCCAGCAGCCCCCCAGGATGGCGTAATTCACCCCTCCACTTT
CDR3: CASSPPGWRNSPLHF

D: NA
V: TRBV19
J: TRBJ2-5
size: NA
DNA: TGTGCCAGTAGTAGACAGGGGAGGGAAGAGACCCAGTACTTC
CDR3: CASSRQGREETQYF

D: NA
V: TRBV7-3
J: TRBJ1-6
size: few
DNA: TGTGCCAGCAGCTTAACTGTGGGATGGAATTCACCCCTCCACTTT
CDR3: CASSLTVGWNSPLHF

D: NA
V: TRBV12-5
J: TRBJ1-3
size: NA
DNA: TGTGCTAGTGGTTTGGACAGGGCTGGAAACACCATATATTTT
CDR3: CASGLDRAGNTIYF

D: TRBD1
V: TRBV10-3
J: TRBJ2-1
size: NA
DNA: TGTGCCACACTCAAAGGACAGGGTAAGAATGAGCAGTTCTTC
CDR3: CATLKGQGKNEQFF

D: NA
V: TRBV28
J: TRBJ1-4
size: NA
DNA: TGTGCCAGCAGTTTCGGGCGGTATAATGAAAAACTGTTTTTT
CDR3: CASSFGRYNEKLFF

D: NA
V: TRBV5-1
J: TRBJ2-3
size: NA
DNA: TGCGCCAGCAGCCCCTCCGGGAACACAGATACGCAGTATTTT
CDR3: CASSPSGNTDTQYF

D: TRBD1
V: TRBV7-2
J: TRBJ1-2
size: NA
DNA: TGTGCCAGCAGCTTAGTAGGGCCGGGACAGGCCCGCACCTTC
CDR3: CASSLVGPGQARTF

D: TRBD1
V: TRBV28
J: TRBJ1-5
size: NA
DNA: TGTGCCAGCAGGCCACCGGGACAGGGAGAGCCCCAGCATTTT
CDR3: CASRPPGQGEPQHF

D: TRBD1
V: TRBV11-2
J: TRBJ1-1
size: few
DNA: TGTGCCAGCAGCTCACTCAGGGGGCCAGGGAACACTGAAGCTTTCTTT
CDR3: CASSSLRGPGNTEAFF

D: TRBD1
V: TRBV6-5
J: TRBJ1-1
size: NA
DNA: TGTGCCAGCAGACCGACAGGGGTCACTGAAGCTTTCTTT
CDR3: CASRPTGVTEAFF

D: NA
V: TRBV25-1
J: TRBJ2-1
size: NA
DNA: TGTGCCAGCAGTGAAGAAACGGGCACACTTCACAATGAGCAGTTCTTC
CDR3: CASSEETGTLHNEQFF

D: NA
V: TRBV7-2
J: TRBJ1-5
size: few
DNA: TGTGCCAGCAGCTCCGGAGGCACAGGACTCAATCAGCCCCAGCATTTT
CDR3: CASSSGGTGLNQPQHF

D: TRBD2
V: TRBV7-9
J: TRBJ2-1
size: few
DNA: TGTGCCAGCAGCTTACACCTAGCGGGGGGTCATGAGCAGTTCTTC
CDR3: CASSLHLAGGHEQFF

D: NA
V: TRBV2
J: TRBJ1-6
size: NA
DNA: TGTGCCAGCGTTCCGGGTCTGAGTGATTCACCCCTCCACTTT
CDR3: CASVPGLSDSPLHF